This T cell receptor beta chain was sequenced in a study of T cell repertoires in cytomegalovirus infection. Looking at the study overall: It can be stated that public TCR beta signatures indicated CMV infection as well as a matching HLA type. The study, taken as a whole, reports: Using cumulative public TCR beta family frequency, the authors identified those who carried CMV together with the relevant HLA. Dominating the ex vivo response were HLA-C-restricted CMV-specific TCR beta clonotypes.

This clonotype was picked up many times. Its antigen is not identified. One entry per CDR3 protein, called by TCRdb with MiXCR from the reads. Altogether 560,000 or so distinct CDR3 sequences are present, approximately 15% being singletons, with the ten largest covering around 25%. From germline, CDR1 is SGHTA and CDR2 FQGTGA. The V gene lost 5 bases and the J gene lost 0 bases, with 17 bases spanning the gap. The CDR3 spans 17 residues. This receptor was obtained from a human donor in good health (CMV status not recorded). Some clones in this sample may be carry-over from other donors' samples. The gene calls are TRBV7-3 and TRBJ2-1; D is perhaps TRBD2 (5 bases). The sequenced sample consisted of CD8+ T cells from PBMCs. CDR3 bases: TGTGCCAGCAGCCCTCGGACTGGCCTTAGCTCCTACAATGAGCAGTTCTTC. Translating gives CASSPRTGLSSYNEQFF.